Listed below are T cell receptor beta chains from one sample, sequenced in a study of tumor-infiltrating lymphocytes in primary liver carcinoma. TCRdb processed the multiplex PCR reads anew with MiXCR; each CDR3 protein has one entry. This table has approximately 54,000 distinct CDR3 sequences, around three quarters appearing once. The sequenced sample consisted of liver tumor tissue from sampling region 2. The receptors stem from a man aged 35-49 years with primary liver carcinoma and hepatitis B virus infection. Each CDR3 is given with its conserved first and last residue. The D gene is left open where the match is weak. Size is omitted from some rows. Given values are once, few, many or a class for expanded clones.

j_call	d_call	v_call	clone_size	cdr3_nt	cdr3_aa
TRBJ2-3	-	TRBV6-1	once	TGTGCCAGCGGTAAGCGGCATACGCAGTATTTT	CASGKRHTQYF
TRBJ2-2	-	TRBV5-1	-	TGCGCCAGCAGCCCCCCCCGGAGTATCTACACCGGGGAGATGTTTTTT	CASSPPRSIYTGEMFF
TRBJ2-3	-	TRBV11-2	-	TGTGCCGTCAGCCCACTTCAGCTGCCAGATACGCAGTATTTT	CAVSPLQLPDTQYF
TRBJ2-2	-	TRBV6-6	-	TGTGTCAGCAGTTATGATGCGGTCGGGACCGGGGAGCTGTTTTTT	CVSSYDAVGTGELFF
TRBJ2-7	-	TRBV6-1	-	TGTGCCAACAGTGGGTCCTCCCACGAGCAGTACTTC	CANSGSSHEQYF
TRBJ2-7	-	TRBV11-2	-	TGTGCCTGCAGCTTAGGAACTAGCAGGACCTACGAGCAGTACTTC	CACSLGTSRTYEQYF
TRBJ2-1	TRBD1	TRBV12-3/TRBV12-4	-	TGTACCAGTACTGCAGGTCACAGGGGCAATGAGCAGTTCTTC	CTSTAGHRGNEQFF
TRBJ2-6	-	TRBV6-5	-	TGTGCCAGCGCGGGGTCCACTGGGGCCAACGTCATGACTTTC	CASAGSTGANVMTF
TRBJ2-5	-	TRBV11-1	-	TGTGCCAGCAGCCAGGGGATAGGGAGAGAGACTCAGTACTTC	CASSQGIGRETQYF
TRBJ2-7	-	TRBV11-2	-	TGTGCCATCAACTTCCCGGGATTAGGGATCCACGAGCAGTACTTC	CAINFPGLGIHEQYF
TRBJ2-1	TRBD2	TRBV11-2	-	TGTGCCAGCTTGGGATGGGGACTAGCGGGAGACTACAATGAGCAGTTCTTC	CASLGWGLAGDYNEQFF
TRBJ2-1	-	TRBV6-1	many	TGTGCCAGCAGTGAGACCCTCCAGTTCTTC	CASSETLQFF
TRBJ2-5	TRBD2	TRBV25-1	few	TGTGTCAGCAGTGAATGGCTAGCGGGAGAGGAGACCCAGTACTTC	CVSSEWLAGEETQYF
TRBJ2-7	-	TRBV11-2	medium-sized	TGTGCCAGCAGCCCCCGAGGACGGGAGCAGTACTTC	CASSPRGREQYF
TRBJ2-4	TRBD2	TRBV6-5	-	TGTGCCAGCAGTTGCTCGTTCGGGGGGGACAAAAACATTCAGTACTTC	CASSCSFGGDKNIQYF
TRBJ2-5	-	TRBV14	-	TGTGCCAGCAGTCAAGACCACGCCCCGGAGATCCATGAGACCCAGTACTTC	CASSQDHAPEIHETQYF
TRBJ1-4	TRBD1	TRBV6-5	once	TGTGCCAACAGAACAGGGGGCGGTGATGAAAAACTGGTTTTT	CANRTGGGDEKLVF
TRBJ2-1	TRBD2	TRBV11-2	-	TGTGCTAGCAGCTACACCTCGACTAGTGGGAGGGGAGGCGGGTTCTTC	CASSYTSTSGRGGGFF
TRBJ2-7	-	TRBV7-8	-	TGTGCCAGAAGCGTGGACGTCTCGTACGAGCAGTACTTC	CARSVDVSYEQYF
TRBJ1-1	TRBD1	TRBV12-3/TRBV12-4	-	TGTGCCAGCAGTTTCAGGGGGGAGGGAAGCACTGAAACTTTATTT	CASSFRGEGSTETLF
TRBJ2-7	-	TRBV12-3/TRBV12-4	-	TGTGCCAGCAGTCAGTTGCTCGGGCCGGGCGGTATGGCCTATGAGCAGTACTTC	CASSQLLGPGGMAYEQYF
TRBJ2-3	-	TRBV5-4	-	TGTGCCTACAGCTCGGGGGAAGATACGCAGTATTTT	CAYSSGEDTQYF
TRBJ1-1	-	TRBV29-1	-	-	CSVGMGTNTEDFF
TRBJ2-5	TRBD2	TRBV6-5	-	TGTGCCAGTAGTCAAGCGGGATCCTGGGAGACCAAGTACTTC	CASSQAGSWETKYF